This passage covers 18 T cell receptor beta chains from one sample sequenced in a study. One entry per CDR3 protein results from TCRdb running MiXCR on the 5' RACE reads. Among some 45,000 distinct CDR3 sequences listed, 28% were seen once. The specimen was naive CD4+ T cells sorted from blood. Indicated subset: naive CD4+ T cells, CD4+CD45RA+CD25-. These receptor sequences come from a female donor with breast cancer.

The chain combines TRBV5-1 with TRBJ2-1; D might be TRBD2 (6 bases). CDR1 and CDR2 (germline): SGHRS, YFSETQ. V lost 4 bases to trimming and J lost 4 bases, with 12 bases between them. CDR3 length: 14 amino acids. The DNA of the CDR3 is TGCGCCAGCAGCACCCTGGGGAGGTACAATGAGCAGTTCTTC. Its translation: CASSTLGRYNEQFF.

The chain couples TRBV11-1 to TRBJ1-5; D remains unclear. Germline CDR1 SGHAT, CDR2 FQDESV (reference sequence). V was cut by 5 bases and J by 0 bases, with 11 bases left in between. The CDR3 extends over 15 amino acids. CDR3 sequence reads: CASSQEPYSNQPQHF. DNA of the CDR3: TGTGCCAGCAGCCAGGAACCATATAGCAATCAGCCCCAGCATTTT.

CDR3 protein: CASSLVLGPGTDTQYF. The CDR3 DNA follows: TGTGCCAGCAGTTTAGTGTTGGGACCCGGCACAGATACGCAGTATTTT. The chain combines TRBV12-3 or TRBV12-4 with TRBJ2-3, with D perhaps matching TRBD1 or TRBD2 (5 bases each). V gave up 1 base and J gave up 1 base, with 12 bases separating them. The CDR3 has 16 residues.

This clonotype was observed a few times. CDR3 residues: CASSRTGTRRLDIQYF. The DNA for the CDR3 is TGTGCCAGCAGTCGCACCGGGACCCGCCGTTTAGACATTCAGTACTTC. The chain couples TRBV28 to TRBJ2-4; D possibly matches TRBD1 or TRBD2 (5 bases each). Germline CDR1 reads MDHEN; CDR2 reads SYDVKM. CDR3 length equals 16 residues. V lost 5 bases to trimming and J lost 8 bases, with 22 bases between them.

This clonotype has ten or more counts. The rearrangement uses TRBV7-9 and TRBJ2-7, with a tentative D call TRBD1 (6 bases). Germline CDR1 SEHNR, CDR2 FQNEAQ (reference sequence). V was clipped by 0 bases and J by 5 bases, with 14 bases between them. The CDR3 is made up of 15 amino acids. The CDR3 DNA reads TGTGCCAGCAGCTTAGCGGTACAGGGTTCCCACGAGCAGTACTTC. This sequence encodes CASSLAVQGSHEQYF.

This clonotype was counted a single time. For the CDR3, the DNA is TGTGCCAGCAGCCAAGGGGCGGGAGGGCCCAATGAGCAGTTCTTC. Its protein is CASSQGAGGPNEQFF. The rearrangement uses TRBV4-2 and TRBJ2-1; 9 bases fit TRBD2. The CDR3 consists of 15 residues. From germline, CDR1 is LGHNA and CDR2 YNFKEQ. Unmatched junction bases numbered 4, after V lost 1 base and J lost 6 bases.

This clonotype was detected a few times. The J gene is TRBJ1-1, the V gene TRBV4-3; no firm D call. CDR1 is LGHNA and CDR2 is YSLEER in the germline V gene. This CDR3 comprises 14 residues. Deletions cut 4 bases from V and 0 bases from J, with 9 bases between. CDR3 region: CASSRSILNTEAFF. The CDR3 nucleotides read TGCGCCAGCAGCCGCTCGATCTTGAACACTGAAGCTTTCTTT.

This clonotype is termed medium-sized. V usage is TRBV9 and J usage is TRBJ2-5; 8 bases match TRBD2. Trimming took 3 bases from V and 5 from J; bases not matched to a gene: 9. The CDR3 has 15 amino acids. Germline loops: CDR1 SGDLS, CDR2 YYNGEE. This CDR3 reads CASSGTGGPLETQYF. CDR3 nucleotides: TGTGCCAGCAGCGGAACGGGAGGGCCATTGGAGACCCAGTACTTC.

This chain links TRBV5-1 with TRBJ1-1, with 8 bases aligning to TRBD1. V lost 0 bases to trimming and J lost 2 bases; unmatched junction nucleotides: 9. The CDR3 runs 17 residues. Germline V gene sequence: CDR1 SGHRS, CDR2 YFSETQ. This CDR3 is CASSLEGMDRANTEAFF. The CDR3 bases are TGCGCCAGCAGCTTGGAGGGGATGGACAGGGCAAACACTGAAGCTTTCTTT.

The chain joins TRBV5-1 to TRBJ2-1; D is possibly TRBD1 (7 bases). This CDR3 is 15 amino acids long. Looked up from germline, CDR1 is SGHRS and CDR2 is YFSETQ. The ends were cut back, 3 bases at V and 4 bases at J, with 14 bases in the middle. The CDR3 nucleotides are TGCGCCAGCAGCTACCGGGACAGCGGGTACAATGAGCAGTTCTTC. Residues: CASSYRDSGYNEQFF. Filled out from reference TRBV5-1 and TRBJ2-1, the complete variable domain reads KAGVTQTPRYLIKTRGQQVTLSCSPISGHRSVSWYQQTPGQGLQFLFEYFSETQRNKGNFPGRFSGRQFSNSRSEMNVSTLELGDSALYLCASSYRDSGYNEQFFGPGTRLTVL.

This chain connects TRBV5-6 to TRBJ2-1; D is possibly TRBD2 (6 bases). Trimming removed 0 bases at V and 0 bases at J, with 13 bases between. Germline values: CDR1 SGHDT, CDR2 YYEEEE. The CDR3 runs to 17 residues. The CDR3 region has the DNA TGTGCCAGCAGCTTGGGAGAGACTAGACGCTCCTACAATGAGCAGTTCTTC. It is translated as CASSLGETRRSYNEQFF.

The chain couples TRBV2 to TRBJ1-5; TRBD1 is a possible D gene (6 bases). The germline V and J ends were trimmed by 8 bases and 0 bases, with 17 bases remaining between them. The CDR3 runs to 16 residues. Germline CDR1 is SNHLY and CDR2 is FYNNEI. CDR3 nucleotide sequence: TGTGCCAGCGGTGCACAGGGACGGAATAGCAATCAGCCCCAGCATTTT. Its translation is CASGAQGRNSNQPQHF.

This clonotype was found many times. The chain couples TRBV20-1 to TRBJ2-7; 11 bases are shared with TRBD2. The germline CDR1 and CDR2 sequences are DFQATT and SNEGSKA (reference sequence). V lost 2 bases to trimming and J lost 3 bases; unmatched junction nucleotides: 18. This CDR3 region has 19 residues. CDR3: CSARLLRVAGGPYFYEQYF. In DNA form, the CDR3 reads TGCAGTGCTAGACTCCTGCGTGTAGCGGGAGGGCCCTATTTCTACGAGCAGTACTTC.

The rearrangement joins TRBV25-1 to TRBJ2-2; 9 bases fit TRBD1. Germline CDR1 MGHDK, CDR2 SYGVNS. Trimming at V came to 6 bases and at J to 4 bases, leaving 0 bases not matched to a gene. The CDR3 runs to 13 residues. Written as DNA, the CDR3 is TGTGCCAGCAGGACAGGGGGCACCGGGGAGCTGTTTTTT. It encodes CASRTGGTGELFF.

The chain links TRBV4-2 to TRBJ2-7; D is possibly TRBD1 (5 bases). Germline CDR1 reads LGHNA; CDR2 reads YNFKEQ. The CDR3 is made up of 14 amino acids. V was clipped by 1 base and J by 3 bases, with 10 bases between them. The CDR3 is CASSQAERGYEQYF. The CDR3 nucleotides are TGTGCCAGCAGCCAAGCTGAAAGGGGCTACGAGCAGTACTTC.

This clonotype was counted only a few times. This chain uses TRBV4-1 with TRBJ2-6, with 7 bases matching TRBD1. CDR3 length equals 19 residues. Germline CDR1 MGHRA, CDR2 YSYEKL. Unmatched junction bases numbered 13, after V lost 3 bases and J lost 2 bases. The CDR3 loop is CASSHPTAGGWTGANVLTF. The CDR3 bases are TGCGCCAGCAGCCATCCGACGGCAGGGGGTTGGACTGGGGCCAACGTCCTGACTTTC.

The rearrangement uses TRBV20-1 and TRBJ2-2; no definite D call. This CDR3 is 13 amino acids long. Trimming left V 1 base short and J 6 bases short, with 9 bases between. CDR1 is DFQATT and CDR2 is SNEGSKA in the germline V gene (reference sequence). CDR3 region: CSARAGIAGELFF. The CDR3 nucleotides are TGCAGTGCTAGAGCAGGAATTGCCGGGGAGCTGTTTTTT.

This clonotype was counted a few times. A much bigger clone sits one base away, suggesting this may be a read error. The chain couples TRBV29-1 to TRBJ2-1, with D hard to call. The CDR3 has 14 amino acids. In germline, CDR1 is SQVTM, CDR2 ANQGSEA. The CDR3 sequence is CGVELGQPYNEQFF. In DNA form, the CDR3 reads TGCGGCGTTGAATTGGGCCAGCCCTACAATGAGCAGTTCTTC.